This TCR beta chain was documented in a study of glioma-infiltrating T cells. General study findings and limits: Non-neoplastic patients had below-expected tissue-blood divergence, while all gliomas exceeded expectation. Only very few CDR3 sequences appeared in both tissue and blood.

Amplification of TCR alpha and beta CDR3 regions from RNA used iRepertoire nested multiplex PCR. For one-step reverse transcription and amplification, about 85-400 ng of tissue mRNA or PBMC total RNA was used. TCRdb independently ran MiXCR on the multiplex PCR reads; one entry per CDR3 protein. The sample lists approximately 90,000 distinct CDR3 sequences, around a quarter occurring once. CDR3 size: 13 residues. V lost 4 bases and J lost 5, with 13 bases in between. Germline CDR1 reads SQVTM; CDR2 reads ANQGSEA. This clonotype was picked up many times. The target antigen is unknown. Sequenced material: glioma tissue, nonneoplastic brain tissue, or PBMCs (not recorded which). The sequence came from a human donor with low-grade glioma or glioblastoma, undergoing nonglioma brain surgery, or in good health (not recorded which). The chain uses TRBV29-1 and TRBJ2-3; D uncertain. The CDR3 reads CSVGHLSRDTQYF. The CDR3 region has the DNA TGCAGCGTTGGTCACCTATCCAGAGATACGCAGTATTTT.